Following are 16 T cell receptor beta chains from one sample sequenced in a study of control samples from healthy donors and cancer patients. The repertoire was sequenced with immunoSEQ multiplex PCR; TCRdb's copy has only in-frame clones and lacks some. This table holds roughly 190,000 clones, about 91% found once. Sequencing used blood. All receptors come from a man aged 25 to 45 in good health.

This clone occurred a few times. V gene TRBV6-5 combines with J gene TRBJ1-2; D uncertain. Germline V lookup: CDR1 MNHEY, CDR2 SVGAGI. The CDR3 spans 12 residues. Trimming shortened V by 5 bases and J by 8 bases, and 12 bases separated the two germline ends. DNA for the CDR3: TGTGCCAGCAGTACCGGGCCCCAGGGCTACACCTTC. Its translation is CASSTGPQGYTF.

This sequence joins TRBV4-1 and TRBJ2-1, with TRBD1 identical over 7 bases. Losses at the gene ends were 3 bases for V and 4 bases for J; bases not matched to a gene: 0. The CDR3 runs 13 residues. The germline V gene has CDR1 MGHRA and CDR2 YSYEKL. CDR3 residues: CASSQGQYNEQFF. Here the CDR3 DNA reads TGCGCCAGCAGCCAGGGACAGTACAATGAGCAGTTCTTC.

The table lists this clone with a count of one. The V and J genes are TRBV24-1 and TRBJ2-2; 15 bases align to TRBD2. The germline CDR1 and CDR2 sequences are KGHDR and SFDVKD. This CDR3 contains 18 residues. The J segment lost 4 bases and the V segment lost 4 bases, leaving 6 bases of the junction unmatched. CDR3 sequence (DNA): TGTGCCACCAGTGACCCTCCGGGACTAGCGGGGGGCACCGGGGAGCTGTTTTTT. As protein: CATSDPPGLAGGTGELFF.

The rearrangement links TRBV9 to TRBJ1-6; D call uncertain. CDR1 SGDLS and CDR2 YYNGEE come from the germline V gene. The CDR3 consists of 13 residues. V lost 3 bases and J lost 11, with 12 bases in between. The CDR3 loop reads CASSATPGTPLHF. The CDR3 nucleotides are TGTGCCAGCAGCGCTACACCCGGGACACCCCTCCACTTT.

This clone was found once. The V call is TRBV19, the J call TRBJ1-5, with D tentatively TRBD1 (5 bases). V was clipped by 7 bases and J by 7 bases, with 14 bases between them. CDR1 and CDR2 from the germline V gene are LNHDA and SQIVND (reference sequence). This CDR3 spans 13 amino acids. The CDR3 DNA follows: TGTGCCAGTACAAGGGGTCTAGAACAGCCCCAGCATTTT. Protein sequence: CASTRGLEQPQHF.

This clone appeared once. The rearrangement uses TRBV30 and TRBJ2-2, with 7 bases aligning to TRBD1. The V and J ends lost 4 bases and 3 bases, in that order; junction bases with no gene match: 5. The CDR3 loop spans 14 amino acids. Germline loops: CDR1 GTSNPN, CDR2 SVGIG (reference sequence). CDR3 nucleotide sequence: TGTGCCTGGACACAGGGGAGCTACACCGGGGAGCTGTTTTTT. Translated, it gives CAWTQGSYTGELFF.

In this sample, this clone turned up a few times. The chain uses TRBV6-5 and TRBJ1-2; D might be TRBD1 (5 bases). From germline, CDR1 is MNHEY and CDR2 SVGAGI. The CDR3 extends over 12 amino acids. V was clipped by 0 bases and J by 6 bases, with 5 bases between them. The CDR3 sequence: CASSYSGDGYTF. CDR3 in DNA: TGTGCCAGCAGTTACTCAGGGGATGGCTACACCTTC.

The CDR3 protein is CASSGRIVRAGGKETQYF. CDR3 bases: TGTGCCAGCAGTGGGCGAATAGTTAGAGCGGGGGGGAAAGAGACCCAGTACTTC. The chain carries TRBV6-1 and TRBJ2-5, with 10 bases aligning to TRBD2. V trimming: 4 bases; J trimming: 3 bases; junction bases outside the gene matches: 14. Germline loops: CDR1 MNHNS, CDR2 SASEGT. The CDR3 has 18 amino acids.

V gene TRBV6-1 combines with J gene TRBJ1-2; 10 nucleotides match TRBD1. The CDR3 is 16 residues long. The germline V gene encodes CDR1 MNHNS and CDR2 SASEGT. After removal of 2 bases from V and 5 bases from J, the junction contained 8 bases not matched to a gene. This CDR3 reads CASSEFRTGGRYGYTF. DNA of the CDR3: TGTGCCAGCAGTGAATTCAGGACAGGGGGGAGGTATGGCTACACCTTC.

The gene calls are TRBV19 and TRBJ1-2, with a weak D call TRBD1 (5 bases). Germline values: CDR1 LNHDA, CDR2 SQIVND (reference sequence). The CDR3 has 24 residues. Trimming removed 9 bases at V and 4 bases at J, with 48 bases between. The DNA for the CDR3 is TGTGCCAGGGTCTCGGGGGGAGGGTCTTTTTTCAGGCCCGTTCCAAAGGATTTGTCCTATGGCTACACCTTC. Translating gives CARVSGGGSFFRPVPKDLSYGYTF. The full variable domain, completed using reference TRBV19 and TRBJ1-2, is DGGITQSPKYLFRKEGQNVTLSCEQNLNHDAMYWYRQDPGQGLRLIYYSQIVNDFQKGDIAEGYSVSREKKESFPLTVTSAQKNPTAFYLCARVSGGGSFFRPVPKDLSYGYTFGSGTRLTVV.

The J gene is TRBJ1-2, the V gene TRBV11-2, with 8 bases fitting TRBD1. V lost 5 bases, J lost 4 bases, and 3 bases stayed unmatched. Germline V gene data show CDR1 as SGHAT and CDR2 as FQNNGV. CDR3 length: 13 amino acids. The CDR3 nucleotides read TGTGCCAGCAGCCCCGGGACAGGCTATGGCTACACCTTC. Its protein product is CASSPGTGYGYTF.

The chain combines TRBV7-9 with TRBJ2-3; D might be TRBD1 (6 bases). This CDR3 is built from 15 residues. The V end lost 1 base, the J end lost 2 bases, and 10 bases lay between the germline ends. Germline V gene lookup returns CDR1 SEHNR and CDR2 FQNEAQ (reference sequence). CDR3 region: CASSLGTVATDTQYF. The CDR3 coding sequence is TGTGCCAGCAGCTTAGGGACAGTGGCCACAGATACGCAGTATTTT.

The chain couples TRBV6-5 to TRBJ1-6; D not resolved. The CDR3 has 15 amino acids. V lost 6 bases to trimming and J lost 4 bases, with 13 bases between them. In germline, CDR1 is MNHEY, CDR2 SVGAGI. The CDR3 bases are TGTGCCAGCAGCGGGCCTCCTGATTATAATTCACCCCTCCACTTT. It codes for CASSGPPDYNSPLHF.

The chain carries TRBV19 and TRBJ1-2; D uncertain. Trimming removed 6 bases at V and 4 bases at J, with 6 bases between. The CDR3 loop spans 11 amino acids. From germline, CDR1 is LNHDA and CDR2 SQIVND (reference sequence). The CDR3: CASSRTYGYTF. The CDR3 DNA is TGTGCCAGTAGCAGAACCTATGGCTACACCTTC.

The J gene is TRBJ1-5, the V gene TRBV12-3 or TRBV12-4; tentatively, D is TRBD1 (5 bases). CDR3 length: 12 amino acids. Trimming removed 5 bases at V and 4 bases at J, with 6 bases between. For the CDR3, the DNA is TGTGCCAGCAGTGAGGGGAATCAGCCCCAGCATTTT. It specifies CASSEGNQPQHF.

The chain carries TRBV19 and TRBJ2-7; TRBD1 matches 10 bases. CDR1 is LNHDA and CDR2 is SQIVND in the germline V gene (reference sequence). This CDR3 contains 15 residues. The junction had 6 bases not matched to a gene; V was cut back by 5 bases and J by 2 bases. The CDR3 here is CASSPGTGVAYEQYF. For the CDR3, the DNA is TGTGCCAGTAGTCCCGGGACAGGGGTTGCCTACGAGCAGTACTTC.